This T cell receptor beta chain is from a study of beta chain features in type 1 diabetes (dated by TCRdb to the late 2010s). About the full investigation: No differences in mean age, gender distribution, total cell number or subset yield were found between patients and healthy donors. A total of 107,917,701 sorted cells were examined across all samples, and the number of cells per subset was strongly correlated with RNA yield. In the study, TCRB repertoires of sorted circulating CD4+ T cell subsets from recently diagnosed type 1 diabetes patients were compared with those of matched healthy donors. Regulatory and stem cell-like memory subsets were isolated from only 8 patients and roughly eight healthy donors, whereas naive and central memory subsets came from all 30 or so donors.

V and J are trimmed by 0 bases and 5 bases, and the gene matches miss 18 bases of the junction. Sequences SGHRS (CDR1) and YFSETQ (CDR2) are obtained from the germline V gene. There are 19 amino acids in the CDR3, from cysteine to phenylalanine inclusive. Kept here is only the CDR3 DNA, which spans 57 bases and is read in frame from base 1. A single peripheral blood draw of around 0.11 L on average was collected from each donor into heparinised tubes. Using a panel that included CD45RO, CCR7, CD25, CD127, CD95 and CD27, naive, central memory, regulatory and stem cell-like memory CD4+ T cells were sorted on a BD FACSAria II. Purity was above 95% for every sorted population. PBMCs were separated immediately by Lymphoprep density gradient centrifugation and were stained directly, without being cultured. So that batch effects would be minimized, each experiment stained and sorted samples in pairs, pairing one healthy donor with one patient.

Paper-wide results and their limitations: Only small numbers of individuals were included in the HLA sub-analyses, which left unresolved whether HLA type had any influence on TCRB rearrangement. In all four CD4+ subsets, TCRB CDR3 length was moderately but significantly shorter in type 1 diabetes patients. PCR might favor shorter templates, but patient and control samples were amplified and corrected together, so any skew would affect both groups equally. Fewer insertions and more nucleotide deletions at VDJ recombination sites were observed in patients with type 1 diabetes, implying thymic rearrangement abnormalities. Naive, central memory and regulatory TCRB repertoires appeared to be more similar among patients than among healthy donors. Because cDNA was sequenced instead of genomic DNA, activated cells with high expression could be over-represented, although the groups did not differ in activation or CD3 levels.

Note on this clone: It has no known antigen specificity. Base qualities are not provided; no much larger clone lies one nucleotide away.

The entire amount of isolated RNA was reverse transcribed using the High Capacity cDNA Reverse Transcription Kit, so the sequenced TCRB transcripts were expressed ones. Deep immunoSEQ sequencing was performed on naive, central memory and regulatory T cell samples, with an average of about 3.6 million total reads per sample. Sorted cells were lysed in RLT buffer, and RNA was extracted using DNase-treated RNeasy Micro or Mini kits according to cell number. Each cell subset was processed separately to prevent cross-contamination, with patient and healthy donor samples processed together. Using the immunoSEQ multiplex PCR, TCRB sequences were amplified from cDNA into 87-bp fragments spanning the CDR3 region. Amplicons were sequenced on the Illumina HiSeq platform. In the source study's methods: PCR bias was corrected computationally using synthetic template baselines, and reads within Hamming distance 2 were collapsed, with unmergeable singletons discarded. Reads were aligned against IMGT to assign V, D and J genes, CDR3 length and insertions or deletions at six rearrangement sites. Within each subset, clonotype counts were normalized to the number of sorted cells before true diversity and Gini coefficients were calculated with the tcR R package. Repertoire sharing was quantified using the overlap coefficient calculated on TCRB nucleotide sequences. TCRdb limited this immuneACCESS table to in-frame rearrangements with V and J called. A share of clones is missing; checked studies link under half to unresolved V genes, and the rest is unexplained. V and J calls and clone size are as listed in that table; D and trimming were resolved from the DNA. Counted in this sample were 85,000 to 110,000 clones; approximately 30% of them appeared once. The top ten clones comprise more than 0.5% of the sample.

The rearrangement combines TRBV5-1 with TRBJ1-2, and 8 junctional nucleotides match TRBD1. Sequenced: central memory CD4+ T cells from blood. This clonotype was obtained from a woman aged 18-35 years with type 1 diabetes. The CDR3 corresponds to CASSLGWDSPGQASYGYTF. The DNA sequence is given as TGCGCCAGCAGCTTGGGATGGGACAGCCCGGGACAGGCCTCTTATGGCTACACCTTC. The full variable domain, completed from the reference TRBV5-1 and TRBJ1-2 proteins outside the CDR3, reads KAGVTQTPRYLIKTRGQQVTLSCSPISGHRSVSWYQQTPGQGLQFLFEYFSETQRNKGNFPGRFSGRQFSNSRSEMNVSTLELGDSALYLCASSLGWDSPGQASYGYTFGSGTRLTVV.